This TCR beta chain was recovered during a study of T cell responses to AZD1222 COVID-19 vaccine. Study at large: Pooled together were second doses at about 4 or about 12 weeks.

Generated by immunoSEQ multiplex PCR, the TCRdb table keeps only in-frame clones and is missing some. Of approximately 110,000 clones in the sample, roughly 90% were seen once. Note on this clone: Its antigen is unidentified.

Broader study findings: Clonal diversity was possibly underestimated, and the donors were mostly white British, with more females. Unmutated variant regions are reportedly the target of nearly half of TCRs that are spike-specific.

The clonotype originates from an adult in good health. The sequencing used peripheral blood, collected on day 0 of AZD1222 vaccination.

The CDR3 spells CASSFRGGNTIYF. In nucleotides, the CDR3 is TGTGCCAGCAGCTTTCGGGGGGGAAACACCATATATTTT. J is TRBJ1-3 and V is TRBV7-2; TRBD1 is a possible D gene (5 bases). Between the trimmed V and J ends, which lost 3 bases and 4 bases, there was a span of 7 bases. Germline V CDR1 and CDR2: SGHTA, FQGNSA. The CDR3 extends over 13 amino acids.